This TCR beta chain came from a study of blood T cells in healthy people across ages. Broader study findings: A strong correlation was seen between TCR beta diversity and naive T cell percentage.

Isolation recovered at least 6 million PBMCs from every sample. As for this clonotype: Its antigen is not identified.

PCR was performed a second time for about 6 to 12 cycles using a sample-barcoded 5' primer and a J-beta primer mix. TCRdb used MiXCR to reprocess the 5' RACE reads, holding one entry per CDR3 protein. This table has about 1.1 million distinct CDR3 sequences, about two fifths appearing once. The sequencing input was blood. This TCR was sampled from a man younger than 35 in good health.

Written as DNA, the CDR3 is TGTGCCAGCAGCCTGATTGGAATGGCAGATACGCAGTATTTT. Translation gives CASSLIGMADTQYF. The V call is TRBV5-5, the J call TRBJ2-3; D is unclear. V was shortened by 4 bases and J by 4 bases, with 13 bases between the two germline ends. CDR1 SGHKS and CDR2 YYEKEE come from the germline V gene (reference sequence). The CDR3 is 14 residues long. Using reference TRBV5-5 and TRBJ2-3 for the parts outside the CDR3, the full variable domain is DAGVTQSPTHLIKTRGQQVTLRCSPISGHKSVSWYQQVLGQGPQFIFQYYEKEERGRGNFPDRFSARQFPNYSSELNVNALLLGDSALYLCASSLIGMADTQYFGPGTRLTVL.